Presented here are 26 T cell receptor beta chains from one specimen sequenced in a study of blood T cells in healthy people across ages. Primers used in a second PCR of about 7 to 12 cycles were a sample-barcoded 5' primer and a J-beta primer mix. MiXCR, applied by TCRdb to the 5' RACE reads, yields one record per CDR3 protein. The table has about 1.7 million distinct CDR3 sequences, 28% seen once. The specimen was blood. The receptors were gathered from a woman in her twenties or thirties in good health.

CDR3 amino acids: CASLGQASWETQYF. CDR3 coding DNA: TGTGCCAGCTTGGGACAGGCTTCGTGGGAGACCCAGTACTTC. The chain couples TRBV7-9 to TRBJ2-5; TRBD1 matches at 8 bases. This CDR3 has 14 amino acids. Trimming cost V 8 bases and J 5 bases; bases outside gene matches: 10. The germline V gene encodes CDR1 SEHNR and CDR2 FQNEAQ (reference sequence).

This clonotype was detected a few times. The chain uses TRBV7-2 and TRBJ2-5; D perhaps matches TRBD1 (6 bases). Trimming stripped 5 bases from V and 1 base from J, with 11 bases between. CDR1 is SGHTA, CDR2 FQGNSA, per germline. CDR3 size: 14 residues. CDR3 DNA: TGTGCCAGCAGCGAACACAGGGTCCAAGAGACCCAGTACTTC. Translation: CASSEHRVQETQYF.

About this clonotype: One junction end disagrees with the germline gene, perhaps due to a read error. The chain couples TRBV12-3 or TRBV12-4 to TRBJ2-3; D remains ambiguous. The length of the CDR3 is 12 residues. CDR3 in amino acids: CASTRSTDTEYF. CDR3 sequence (DNA): TGTGCCAGCACCCGGAGCACAGATACGGAGTATTTT.

The V gene is TRBV30, the J gene TRBJ2-3; tentatively, D is TRBD1 or TRBD2 (5 bases each). Germline CDR1 GTSNPN, CDR2 SVGIG (reference sequence). V lost 2 bases to trimming and J lost 4 bases, with 19 bases between them. The CDR3 spans 16 residues. CDR3 DNA: TGTGCCTGGAGTCCTACCGACTCCGGGACCCCAGATACGCAGTATTTT. It specifies CAWSPTDSGTPDTQYF.

This clonotype was detected a few times. The rearrangement links TRBV6-6 to TRBJ2-1; no reliable D call. The CDR3 consists of 13 residues. The V end was cut by 3 bases, the J end by 3 bases, with 6 bases between. CDR1 is MNHNY, CDR2 SVGAGI, per germline (reference sequence). The CDR3 bases are TGTGCCAGCAGTTATACCAGCTACAATGAGCAGTTCTTC. Amino acids: CASSYTSYNEQFF.

The V and J genes are TRBV2 and TRBJ2-5; D possibly uses TRBD1 or TRBD2 (5 bases each). The germline V gene encodes CDR1 SNHLY and CDR2 FYNNEI. The CDR3 has 14 residues. V gave up 8 bases and J gave up 5 bases, with 18 bases separating them. This chain's CDR3 is CASGAPRRSETQYF. CDR3 nucleotides: TGTGCCAGCGGGGCCCCGCGGAGGAGTGAGACCCAGTACTTC. Using reference TRBV2 and TRBJ2-5 for the parts outside the CDR3, the full variable domain is EPEVTQTPSHQVTQMGQEVILRCVPISNHLYFYWYRQILGQKVEFLVSFYNNEISEKSEIFDDQFSVERPDGSNFTLKIRSTKLEDSAMYFCASGAPRRSETQYFGPGTRLLVL.

The V gene is TRBV28, the J gene TRBJ2-3, with D tentatively TRBD1 (6 bases). CDR1 and CDR2 from the germline V gene are MDHEN and SYDVKM. The length of the CDR3 is 12 residues. Trimming pared 8 bases from V and 6 bases from J, leaving 12 bases between. The CDR3 nucleotides read TGTGCCAGCCAATTCCAGGGGGATACGCAGTATTTT. Translating it yields CASQFQGDTQYF.

This clonotype was counted many times. The CDR3 loop is CASSLREHIQYF. Written as DNA, the CDR3 is TGTGCCAGCAGTCTCCGGGAACACATTCAGTACTTC. V and J are TRBV28 and TRBJ2-4; D might be TRBD2 (5 bases). The CDR3 runs 12 residues. V was clipped by 5 bases and J by 8 bases, with 10 bases between them. In germline, CDR1 is MDHEN, CDR2 SYDVKM.

This clonotype was seen more than once but under ten times. The J gene is TRBJ1-1, the V gene TRBV5-1; 11 nucleotides agree with TRBD1. J gave up 7 bases and V 0 bases, and 8 bases lay outside the gene matches. The V gene's germline CDR1 is SGHRS and CDR2 YFSETQ. The CDR3 has 16 residues. CDR3 protein: CASSLDPGQGDGEAFF. The CDR3 DNA follows: TGCGCCAGCAGCTTGGATCCGGGACAGGGGGATGGTGAAGCTTTCTTT.

The rearrangement joins TRBV3-1 to TRBJ2-1; 10 bases are shared with TRBD2. Germline-derived CDR1 and CDR2 are LGHDT and YNNKEL (reference sequence). V lost 0 bases, J lost 10 bases, and 12 bases stayed unmatched. The CDR3 totals 17 residues. The CDR3 sequence is CASSQDPRLAGEKEQFF. The DNA of the CDR3 is TGTGCCAGCAGCCAAGATCCGAGGCTAGCGGGGGAAAAGGAGCAGTTCTTC.

This clonotype has more than one count but fewer than ten. Because the CDR3's place on the DNA is in doubt, the DNA is left out and the CDR3 is given as listed by TCRdb. The rearrangement joins TRBV24-1 to TRBJ1-5; no check of the table's D call, TRBD1, against the DNA was made. CDR1 KGHDR and CDR2 SFDVKD come from the germline V gene. Inclusive of both ends, the CDR3 amounts to 17 amino acids. The CDR3: CATSVRARDFSNQPQHF.

This clonotype was counted between two and nine times. The chain uses TRBV5-1 and TRBJ1-1; 7 positions agree with TRBD1. After removal of 4 bases from V and 5 bases from J, the junction contained 8 bases not matched to a gene. The CDR3 runs 14 residues. Germline CDR1 and CDR2: SGHRS and YFSETQ. Written as DNA, the CDR3 is TGCGCCAGCAGCCGACAGGGACCTAGGACTGAAGCTTTCTTT. Its protein is CASSRQGPRTEAFF.

The chain carries TRBV20-1 and TRBJ2-3; 16 positions agree with TRBD2. Germline values: CDR1 DFQATT, CDR2 SNEGSKA (reference sequence). CDR3 size: 16 residues. The V and J ends lost 5 bases and 5 bases, in that order; junction bases with no gene match: 7. CDR3 amino acids: CSAGGGLAGGIDTQYF. DNA of the CDR3: TGCAGTGCTGGAGGGGGACTAGCGGGGGGGATAGATACGCAGTATTTT.

A few counts support this clonotype. An end of the junction differs from the germline gene, which may be a read error. The chain uses TRBV5-1 and TRBJ2-2, with 8 bases matching TRBD2. From germline, CDR1 is SGHRS and CDR2 YFSETQ. The CDR3 runs to 16 residues. The CDR3 loop reads CAGSLLAGTNTGELFF. The CDR3 DNA follows: TGCGCCGGCAGCTTGTTAGCGGGGACGAACACCGGGGAGCTGTTTTTT.

The chain links TRBV12-3 or TRBV12-4 to TRBJ2-1, with 7 bases identical to TRBD1. The CDR3 contains 14 residues. With 5 bases clipped from V and 9 bases from J, the junction kept 10 bases outside the gene matches. The CDR3 spells CASSTLTGPGEQFF. Here the CDR3 DNA reads TGTGCCAGCAGTACCTTGACAGGGCCAGGTGAGCAGTTCTTC.

This clonotype was observed a handful of times. The chain uses TRBV6-6 and TRBJ2-2, with D possibly matching TRBD2 (5 bases). Trimming pared 4 bases from V and 3 bases from J, leaving 12 bases between. Germline CDR1 reads MNHNY; CDR2 reads SVGAGI (reference sequence). The CDR3 extends over 15 amino acids. The CDR3: CASSWARADTGELFF. The CDR3 nucleotides read TGTGCCAGCAGTTGGGCACGAGCGGACACCGGGGAGCTGTTTTTT.

This clonotype was counted only a few times. An end of the junction differs from the germline gene, which may be a read error. The chain employs TRBV6-2 or TRBV6-3 and TRBJ2-3; TRBD2 aligns across 9 bases. From germline, CDR1 is MNHEY and CDR2 SVGEGT. The length of the CDR3 is 15 residues. The CDR3 DNA reads TGTGTCAGCGTGATGGGGAGTAGCGGGAGAACTACGCAGTATTTT. This encodes CVSVMGSSGRTTQYF.

The CDR3 protein is CASSITGGAGAEAFF. The DNA of the CDR3 is TGTGCCAGCAGCATTACAGGGGGCGCAGGGGCTGAAGCTTTCTTT. This chain connects TRBV7-6 to TRBJ1-1; 9 nucleotides match TRBD1. Trimming took 5 bases from V and 6 from J; bases not matched to a gene: 10. Germline assignment: CDR1 SGHVS and CDR2 FNYEAQ. The CDR3 has 15 residues.

This rearrangement joins TRBV6-2 or TRBV6-3 to TRBJ2-5, with D possibly being TRBD1 (7 bases). Germline values: CDR1 MNHEY, CDR2 SVGEGT. This CDR3 comprises 14 residues. Trimming took off 5 bases at V and 4 bases at J, with 14 bases between the two ends. The CDR3 here is CASSLQGRRETQYF. CDR3 DNA sequence: TGTGCCAGCAGTCTACAGGGGAGGCGAGAGACCCAGTACTTC.

Turning to this clonotype: A much larger clone is a single base away; this may be a read error. This chain uses TRBV2 with TRBJ1-1; D might be TRBD1 (6 bases). Trimming left V 6 bases short and J 2 bases short, with 10 bases between. Germline V gene sequence: CDR1 SNHLY, CDR2 FYNNEI. The CDR3 loop spans 13 amino acids. CDR3 amino acids: CASSMDSNTEAFF. The CDR3 region has the DNA TGTGCCAGCAGCATGGACAGCAACACTGAAGCTTTCTTT.

This clonotype was seen a handful of times. The chain links TRBV20-1 to TRBJ2-7, with 9 bases lining up with TRBD1. V lost 5 bases and J lost 2; bases outside the gene matches: 10. The germline gives CDR1 DFQATT, CDR2 SNEGSKA (reference sequence). The CDR3 covers 15 residues. The CDR3 protein is CSADIPGQGAYEQYF. In nucleotides, the CDR3 is TGCAGTGCTGACATTCCGGGACAGGGAGCCTACGAGCAGTACTTC.

As concerns this clonotype: Sequence at one end of the junction differs from germline and may be a read error. The rearrangement joins TRBV4-3 to TRBJ2-3; D is uncertain. Germline-derived CDR1 and CDR2 are LGHNA and YSLEER. CDR3 length equals 12 residues. This chain's CDR3 is CAGSHDQRRQYF. CDR3 bases: TGCGCCGGCAGCCACGATCAAAGGAGGCAGTATTTT.

This clonotype was recorded a few times. V gene TRBV14 combines with J gene TRBJ2-7; D uncertain. The CDR3 is 13 residues long. Trimming removed 6 bases at V and 4 bases at J, with 13 bases between. Germline assignment: CDR1 SGHDN and CDR2 FVKESK. The CDR3 coding sequence is TGTGCCAGCAGTGGACCCCTACAGTACGAGCAGTACTTC. This encodes CASSGPLQYEQYF.

This chain uses TRBV10-3 with TRBJ1-2; no firm D call. Germline CDR1 reads ENHRY; CDR2 reads SYGVKD. V lost 6 bases and J lost 8, with 16 bases in between. The CDR3 spans 13 residues. The DNA of the CDR3 is TGTGCCATCAGCCCAGAATCTTATTCAGGCTACACCTTC. Translated: CAISPESYSGYTF.

Only a few counts were recorded for this clonotype. The chain recombines TRBV20-1 with TRBJ2-6; D is possibly TRBD1 (5 bases). The CDR3 length is 14 residues. V dropped 5 bases and J dropped 3 bases, with 11 bases sitting between them. CDR1 is DFQATT and CDR2 is SNEGSKA in the germline V gene (reference sequence). The CDR3 reads CSAPSGFGANVLTF. Here the CDR3 DNA reads TGCAGTGCTCCGTCAGGGTTTGGGGCCAACGTCCTGACTTTC.

This clonotype was seen a few times. The chain carries TRBV24-1 and TRBJ2-1; TRBD1 is a possible D gene (6 bases). Trimming took off 1 base at V and 8 bases at J, with 11 bases between the two ends. Germline lookup yields CDR1 KGHDR and CDR2 SFDVKD. This CDR3 has 14 residues. The CDR3, as DNA: TGTGCCACCAGTGATTTCTCAGGGGCGGATGAGCAGTTCTTC. It encodes CATSDFSGADEQFF.